The 23 T cell receptor beta chains given below trace back to one sample, sequenced in a study of T-cell memory formation after mild COVID-19 listed by TCRdb under 2021. The library was generated by 5' RACE. TCRdb names Illumina NovaSeq 6000 as the instrument used. TCRdb applied fastp at Q25 and MiXCR to the public reads, then kept only in-frame beta chains. Rows matching on CDR3 protein sequence are summarized as one entry with the most common DNA and genes. Across this sample there are roughly 340,000 distinct CDR3 sequences, with more than 15% seen only once. The ten largest clones take up under 25% of the sample. The sample taken for sequencing was PBMCs or a T cell subset sorted from them (not recorded which). The source of these receptors is a man between 18 and 35 years old who had mild COVID-19 (a few samples of this study predate the infection). The sample titles of this study are shuffled in the database, so cell type and time point are left out; the donor was told from shared clones.

V is TRBV24-1 and J is TRBJ2-7; D is perhaps TRBD1 (6 bases). There are 13 residues in the CDR3. Trimming stripped 2 bases from V and 4 bases from J, with 8 bases between. Germline V lookup: CDR1 KGHDR, CDR2 SFDVKD. The DNA of the CDR3 is TGTGCCACCAGTGATTCCCAGGGGTACGAGCAGTACTTC. Its translation: CATSDSQGYEQYF.

This clonotype was detected only once. The chain has TRBV2 and TRBJ1-2; 7 bases agree with TRBD1. The CDR3 runs to 16 residues. The J segment lost 3 bases and the V segment lost 1 base, leaving 8 bases of the junction unmatched. Germline CDR1 and CDR2: SNHLY and FYNNEI. The CDR3 nucleotides read TGTGCCAGCAGTGAAGGCCTACAGGGGATGGACTATGGCTACACCTTC. The encoded protein is CASSEGLQGMDYGYTF.

The chain links TRBV6-2 or TRBV6-3 to TRBJ1-1; 10 nucleotides match TRBD1. Germline V lookup: CDR1 MNHEY, CDR2 SVGEGT. V lost 2 bases and J lost 5; bases outside the gene matches: 8. The CDR3 runs 16 residues. This CDR3 reads CASSYDTDRGRTEAFF. The CDR3 DNA reads TGTGCCAGCAGTTACGATACAGACAGGGGGCGAACTGAAGCTTTCTTT.

This clonotype has ten or more counts. The rearrangement links TRBV20-1 to TRBJ2-5; no definite D call. This CDR3 has 14 amino acids. Germline V gene data show CDR1 as DFQATT and CDR2 as SNEGSKA (reference sequence). The V end lost 5 bases, the J end lost 2 bases, and 15 bases lay between the germline ends. The CDR3 sequence is CSAHQGRKQETQYF. CDR3 bases: TGCAGTGCTCACCAAGGACGGAAACAAGAGACCCAGTACTTC.

This clonotype was observed a handful of times. This chain connects TRBV9 to TRBJ2-3; D might be TRBD1 (6 bases). CDR3 length equals 16 residues. Per germline, CDR1 SGDLS and CDR2 YYNGEE. The V end lost 5 bases, the J end lost 4 bases, and 20 bases lay between the germline ends. For the CDR3, the DNA is TGTGCCAGCAGTCGAATAGGGGGTACCACCCCAGATACGCAGTATTTT. Residues: CASSRIGGTTPDTQYF.

The table lists this clonotype with a few counts. The V and J genes are TRBV3-1 and TRBJ2-3; D remains unclear. CDR3 length equals 12 residues. Between the trimmed V and J ends, which lost 3 bases and 6 bases, there was a span of 7 bases. CDR1 and CDR2 (germline): LGHDT, YNNKEL (reference sequence). The CDR3 nucleotides are TGTGCCAGCAGCCAGAAGAAGGATACGCAGTATTTT. Translation: CASSQKKDTQYF.

This clonotype has more than one count but fewer than ten. The chain employs TRBV7-2 and TRBJ1-2; 7 positions match TRBD1. Unmatched junction bases numbered 7, after V lost 4 bases and J lost 8 bases. The CDR3 length is 13 residues. CDR1 is SGHTA and CDR2 is FQGNSA in the germline V gene. The DNA of the CDR3 is TGTGCCAGCAGCTACTTACAGGGGTACGGCTACACCTTC. It encodes CASSYLQGYGYTF.

This clonotype was seen ten or more times. The CDR3 spells CASSFGVEETQYF. Written as DNA, the CDR3 is TGTGCCAGCAGTTTCGGGGTGGAAGAGACCCAGTACTTC. The chain is built from TRBV12-3 or TRBV12-4 and TRBJ2-5; maybe TRBD2 (5 bases). This CDR3 is built from 13 residues. The V gene lost 3 bases and the J gene lost 3 bases, with 8 bases spanning the gap.

This clonotype was detected only a few times. The chain has TRBV5-1 and TRBJ1-2; D not resolved. Per germline, CDR1 SGHRS and CDR2 YFSETQ. This CDR3 region has 14 residues. The V gene lost 1 base and the J gene lost 0 bases, with 7 bases spanning the gap. Here the CDR3 reads CASSLTESNYGYTF. CDR3 nucleotides: TGCGCCAGCAGCTTGACAGAATCTAACTATGGCTACACCTTC.

This clonotype was detected only a few times. The rearrangement uses TRBV15 and TRBJ2-2; 8 positions agree with TRBD2. Germline lookup yields CDR1 LNHNV and CDR2 YYDKDF (reference sequence). The CDR3 is made up of 15 amino acids. V was pared by 1 base and J by 4 bases, with 2 bases of the junction left unmatched. The CDR3 is CATSRVAGGTGELFF. CDR3 in DNA: TGTGCCACCAGCAGAGTCGCGGGGGGCACCGGGGAGCTGTTTTTT.

The rearrangement uses TRBV4-3 and TRBJ2-3; the D gene is possibly TRBD1 (6 bases). The germline gives CDR1 LGHNA, CDR2 YSLEER. With 0 bases removed from V and 2 bases from J, the gap between germline ends came to 12 bases. The CDR3 is made up of 16 amino acids. For the CDR3, the DNA is TGCGCCAGCAGCCAAGATAGGACAGAGGCCACAGATACGCAGTATTTT. It yields the protein CASSQDRTEATDTQYF.

This clonotype was counted many times. The chain links TRBV5-6 to TRBJ1-6; D gene unclear. Germline loops: CDR1 SGHDT, CDR2 YYEEEE. This CDR3 has 12 residues. Trimming pared 5 bases from V and 7 bases from J, leaving 7 bases between. CDR3: CASSRRNSPLHF. As DNA, the CDR3 is TGTGCCAGCAGTCGACGAAATTCACCCCTCCACTTT.

The V gene is TRBV29-1, the J gene TRBJ1-1; no definite D call. CDR3 length: 13 amino acids. V gave up 7 bases and J gave up 1 base, with 13 bases separating them. Germline CDR1 is SQVTM and CDR2 is ANQGSEA. Written as DNA, the CDR3 is TGCAGCGGGAAACAAAGTCGGAACACTGAAGCTTTCTTT. Amino acids: CSGKQSRNTEAFF.

This clonotype was seen ten or more times. This chain links TRBV20-1 with TRBJ1-6; D not certain. CDR3 length: 16 residues. Trimming removed 3 bases from V and 1 base from J, with 13 bases in between. CDR1 is DFQATT and CDR2 is SNEGSKA in the germline V gene (reference sequence). The CDR3, as DNA: TGCAGTGCTAGGACTCGGAAGGTGTCCTATAATTCACCCCTCCACTTT. Translating it yields CSARTRKVSYNSPLHF.

This clonotype was recorded a few times. The chain has TRBV28 and TRBJ2-1; the D call may be TRBD1 or TRBD2 (5 bases each). The CDR3 is made up of 14 amino acids. Germline CDR1 reads MDHEN; CDR2 reads SYDVKM. V was clipped by 8 bases and J by 4 bases, with 15 bases between them. The chain's CDR3 is CASVGTGRYNEQFF. Here the CDR3 DNA reads TGTGCCAGCGTTGGGACGGGGAGATACAATGAGCAGTTCTTC.

This clonotype came up a few times. The V and J genes are TRBV14 and TRBJ2-4, with 11 bases lining up with TRBD1. The junction had 4 bases not matched to a gene; V was cut back by 1 base and J by 2 bases. Germline V gives CDR1 SGHDN, CDR2 FVKESK. The CDR3 sequence is 17 residues long. CDR3 amino acids: CASSQGTGGASKNIQYF. As DNA, the CDR3 is TGTGCCAGCAGCCAAGGGACAGGGGGCGCTTCCAAAAACATTCAGTACTTC.

This clonotype has at least ten counts. The chain joins TRBV15 to TRBJ1-1, with a tentative D call TRBD1 (6 bases). Deletions cut 8 bases from V and 4 bases from J, with 14 bases between. Germline V gives CDR1 LNHNV, CDR2 YYDKDF (reference sequence). The CDR3 runs to 13 residues. This CDR3 reads CATGQRRGTEAFF. The CDR3 bases are TGTGCCACCGGACAGCGCCGGGGCACTGAAGCTTTCTTT.

This clonotype has ten or more counts. The V and J genes are TRBV20-1 and TRBJ2-3; D uncertain. The CDR3 has 13 residues. Trimming shortened V by 0 bases and J by 2 bases, and 6 bases separated the two germline ends. Germline V gene sequence: CDR1 DFQATT, CDR2 SNEGSKA (reference sequence). Here the CDR3 DNA reads TGCAGTGCTAGAGATCCCTACACAGATACGCAGTATTTT. Protein: CSARDPYTDTQYF.

This clonotype was seen a handful of times. The CDR3 region has the DNA TGTGCCTGCAACGGACTAGCGGGGGTAGAGACCCAGTACTTC. This gives the protein CACNGLAGVETQYF. This chain joins TRBV12-3 or TRBV12-4 and TRBJ2-5, with 13 bases fitting TRBD2. The CDR3 consists of 14 residues. J gave up 4 bases and V 11 bases, and 7 bases lay outside the gene matches.

This clonotype was seen at least ten times. The rearrangement links TRBV2 to TRBJ2-1; no firm D call. Between the trimmed V and J ends, which lost 8 bases and 0 bases, there was a span of 8 bases. The germline gives CDR1 SNHLY, CDR2 FYNNEI. The CDR3 extends over 13 amino acids. In nucleotides, the CDR3 is TGTGCCAGCGGCGCTAGCTCCTACAATGAGCAGTTCTTC. The encoded protein is CASGASSYNEQFF.

The gene calls are TRBV12-5 and TRBJ1-1, with TRBD1 matching over 9 bases. This CDR3 is 16 amino acids long. Germline V gives CDR1 LGHNT, CDR2 FRNRAP. Unmatched junction bases numbered 5, after V lost 1 base and J lost 2 bases. CDR3 amino acids: CASGLATGGRNTEAFF. DNA for the CDR3: TGTGCTAGTGGTTTGGCAACAGGGGGCCGAAACACTGAAGCTTTCTTT.

This clonotype was counted ten times or more. V is TRBV7-2 and J is TRBJ2-5; 7 nucleotides align to TRBD2. V lost 3 bases and J lost 2; bases outside the gene matches: 21. This CDR3 contains 20 residues. Per the germline V gene, CDR1 is SGHTA and CDR2 is FQGNSA. CDR3 nucleotide sequence: TGTGCCAGCAGCTTCAAATGGAGGGACTACTCGTATAAACTTCAAGAGACCCAGTACTTC. Protein product: CASSFKWRDYSYKLQETQYF.

The chain has TRBV4-1 and TRBJ2-7; D is unresolved. The ends were cut back, 0 bases at V and 4 bases at J, with 13 bases in the middle. The CDR3 is made up of 15 amino acids. Germline loops: CDR1 MGHRA, CDR2 YSYEKL. The chain's CDR3 is CASSQERELGYEQYF. CDR3 nucleotide sequence: TGCGCCAGCAGCCAAGAAAGGGAATTGGGGTACGAGCAGTACTTC.